The clone carrying this TCR beta chain was picked up many times. No antigen is known for it. This sample was included in a study of T cell repertoires in cytomegalovirus infection. TCRdb re-derived calls from the reads in MiXCR, one entry per CDR3 protein. The table includes approximately 280,000 distinct CDR3 sequences, 20% to 25% detected once. Sample: cultured PBMCs, taken from culture after CMV antigen stimulation. This clonotype was sampled from a human donor in good health (CMV status not recorded). Some clones in this sample may be carry-over from other donors' samples.

Here the CDR3 reads CASSSIAGGLYEQYF. Here the CDR3 DNA reads TGTGCCAGCAGCTCAATAGCGGGAGGACTGTACGAGCAGTACTTC. The V and J genes are TRBV5-4 and TRBJ2-7; 10 nucleotides line up with TRBD2. Germline assignment: CDR1 SGHNT and CDR2 YYREEE (reference sequence). The CDR3 runs 15 residues. Trimming at V came to 3 bases and at J to 4 bases, leaving 7 bases not matched to a gene.